The 6 T cell receptor beta chains presented below share a single source sample, sequenced in a study of control samples from healthy donors and cancer patients. Using immunoSEQ multiplex PCR, the repertoire was profiled, and TCRdb retains in-frame clones only, with some absent. The profile shows over 100,000 clones, approximately 92% of them singletons. Sequencing was done on a sample of blood. The receptors were sampled from a woman aged 45-65 years in good health.

The chain uses TRBV3-1 (or the pseudogene TRBV3-2) and TRBJ1-2; 7 nucleotides line up with TRBD1. Germline V gives CDR1 LGHDT, CDR2 YNNKEL (reference sequence). Unmatched junction bases numbered 11, after V lost 3 bases and J lost 4 bases. The CDR3 covers 16 residues. The CDR3 DNA is TGTGCCAGCAGCCACAACACCGGGACAGCCAGCTATGGCTACACCTTC. The encoded protein is CASSHNTGTASYGYTF.

The chain links TRBV7-8 to TRBJ2-5; D unresolved. The CDR3 extends over 11 amino acids. Germline CDR1 is SGHVS and CDR2 is FQNEAQ. V was shortened by 4 bases and J by 5 bases, with 5 bases between the two germline ends. Here the CDR3 reads CASSSDETQYF. The CDR3 nucleotides read TGTGCCAGCAGCTCCGATGAGACCCAGTACTTC. The variable domain in full, completed from reference TRBV7-8 and TRBJ2-5, reads GAGVSQSPRYKVAKRGQDVALRCDPISGHVSLFWYQQALGQGPEFLTYFQNEAQLDKSGLPSDRFFAERPEGSVSTLKIQRTQQEDSAVYLCASSSDETQYFGPGTRLLVL.

This clone was found a few times. The chain carries TRBV7-9 and TRBJ2-7; D is possibly TRBD2 (6 bases). Germline loops: CDR1 SEHNR, CDR2 FQNEAQ (reference sequence). Trimming took off 0 bases at V and 3 bases at J, with 9 bases between the two ends. The CDR3 is 14 amino acids. The CDR3 loop is CASSLAEGDYEQYF. CDR3 sequence (DNA): TGTGCCAGCAGCTTAGCGGAGGGAGACTACGAGCAGTACTTC.

The V gene is TRBV29-1, the J gene TRBJ2-5; possibly TRBD2 for D (5 bases). The CDR3 extends over 12 amino acids. Germline V gene sequence: CDR1 SQVTM, CDR2 ANQGSEA. Trimming cost V 5 bases and J 5 bases, with 12 bases left between them. CDR3: CSVTYTGETQYF. The CDR3 DNA follows: TGCAGCGTTACCTACACGGGGGAGACCCAGTACTTC.

The V and J genes are TRBV5-1 and TRBJ2-3, with 7 bases aligning to TRBD1. In germline, CDR1 is SGHRS, CDR2 YFSETQ. V was clipped by 3 bases and J by 5 bases; unmatched bases: 9. CDR3 length: 15 residues. This CDR3 reads CASSSRTGPGDTQYF. CDR3 nucleotide sequence: TGCGCCAGCAGCTCCCGGACAGGCCCCGGAGATACGCAGTATTTT.

The chain is built from TRBV20-1 and TRBJ1-1; no reliable D call. CDR3 length equals 9 residues. In germline, CDR1 is DFQATT, CDR2 SNEGSKA (reference sequence). The germline V and J ends were trimmed by 3 bases and 8 bases, with 4 bases remaining between them. In DNA, the CDR3 is TGCAGTGCTAGGTCCGAAGCTTTCTTT. Protein sequence: CSARSEAFF.